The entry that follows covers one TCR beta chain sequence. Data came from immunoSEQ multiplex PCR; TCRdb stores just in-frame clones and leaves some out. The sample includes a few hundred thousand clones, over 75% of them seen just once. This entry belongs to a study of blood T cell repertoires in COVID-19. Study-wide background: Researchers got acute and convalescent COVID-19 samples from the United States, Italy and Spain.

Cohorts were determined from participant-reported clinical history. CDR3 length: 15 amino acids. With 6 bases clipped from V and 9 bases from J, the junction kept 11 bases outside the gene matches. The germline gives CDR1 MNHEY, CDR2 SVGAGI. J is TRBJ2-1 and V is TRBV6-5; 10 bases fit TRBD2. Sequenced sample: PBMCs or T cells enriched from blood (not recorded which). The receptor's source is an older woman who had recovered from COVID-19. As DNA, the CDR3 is TGTGCCAGCAGGCGTGCTCTAGCGGGAGCCAGTGAGCAGTTCTTC. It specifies CASRRALAGASEQFF.